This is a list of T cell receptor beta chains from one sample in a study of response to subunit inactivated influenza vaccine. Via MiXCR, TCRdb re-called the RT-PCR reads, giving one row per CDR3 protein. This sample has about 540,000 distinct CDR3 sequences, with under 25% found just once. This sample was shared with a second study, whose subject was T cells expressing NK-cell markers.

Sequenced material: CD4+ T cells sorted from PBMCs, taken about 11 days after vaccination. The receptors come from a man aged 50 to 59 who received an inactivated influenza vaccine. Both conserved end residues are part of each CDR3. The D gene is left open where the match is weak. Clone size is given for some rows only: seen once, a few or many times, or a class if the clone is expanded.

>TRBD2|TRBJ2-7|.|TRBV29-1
CSVTRASGVREQYF
TGCAGCGTCACCCGGGCTAGCGGGGTGCGTGAGCAGTACTTC
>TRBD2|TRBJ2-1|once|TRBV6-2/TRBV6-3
CASSRLAGGTSSYNEQFF
TGTGCCAGCAGTAGGCTAGCGGGGGGTACGAGCTCCTACAATGAGCAGTTCTTC
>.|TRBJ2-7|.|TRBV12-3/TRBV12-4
CASKLAGDYEQYF
TGTGCCAGCAAGCTCGCCGGGGATTACGAGCAGTACTTC
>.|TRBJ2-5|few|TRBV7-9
CASSLDSQTQYF
TGTGCCAGCAGCTTAGATAGCCAGACCCAGTACTTC
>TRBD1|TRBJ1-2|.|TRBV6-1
CASSDLGQTFLYKSYTF
TGTGCCAGCAGTGATCTGGGACAGACCTTCCTCTATAAGAGCTACACCTTC
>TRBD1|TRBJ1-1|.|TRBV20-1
CSALGQGVTAFF
TGCAGTGCTCTCGGACAGGGGGTAACGGCTTTCTTT
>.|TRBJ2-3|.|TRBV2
CASSEAGGRVDTQYF
TGTGCCAGCAGTGAAGCGGGGGGCCGGGTAGATACGCAGTATTTT
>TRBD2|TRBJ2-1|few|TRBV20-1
CSASAGGRDEQFF
TGCAGTGCTAGTGCGGGGGGCAGGGATGAGCAGTTCTTC
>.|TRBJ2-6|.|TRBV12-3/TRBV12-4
CASSETASVANVLTF
TGTGCCAGCAGTGAGACTGCCTCTGTGGCCAACGTCCTGACTTTC
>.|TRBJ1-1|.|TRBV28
CASSNSMNTEAFF
TGTGCCAGCAGCAACTCGATGAACACTGAAGCTTTCTTT
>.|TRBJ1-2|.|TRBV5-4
CASSLDGQYGYTF
TGTGCCAGCAGCTTGGACGGACAGTATGGCTACACCTTC
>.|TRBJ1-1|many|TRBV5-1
CASSPEVGVTEAFF
TGCGCCAGCAGCCCCGAGGTTGGTGTCACTGAAGCTTTCTTT
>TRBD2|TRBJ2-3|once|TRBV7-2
CASTPSGSFTDTQYF
TGTGCCAGCACGCCTAGCGGGAGCTTCACAGATACGCAGTATTTT
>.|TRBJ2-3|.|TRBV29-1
CSVSLDSDTQYF
TGCAGCGTCAGCCTCGACTCAGATACGCAGTATTTT
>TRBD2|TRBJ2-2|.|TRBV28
CASSFLGSGIKAGELFF
TGTGCCAGCAGTTTTTTGGGTAGCGGGATTAAGGCCGGGGAGCTGTTTTTT
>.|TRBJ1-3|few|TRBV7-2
CASSATGSGNTIYF
TGTGCCAGCAGCGCCACAGGGTCGGGAAACACCATATATTTT
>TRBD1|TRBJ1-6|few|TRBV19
CASRPGTGASPLHF
TGTGCCAGTCGCCCCGGGACAGGTGCCTCACCCCTCCACTTT
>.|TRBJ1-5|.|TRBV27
CASSLWGSKSHRNQPQHF
TGTGCCAGCAGTTTATGGGGCAGTAAGTCACATCGCAATCAGCCCCAGCATTTT
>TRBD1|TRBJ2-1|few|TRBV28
CASSLSLRGQGALPIYNEQFF
TGTGCCAGCAGTTTGTCCCTGCGTGGACAGGGGGCGCTCCCAATATACAATGAGCAGTTCTTC
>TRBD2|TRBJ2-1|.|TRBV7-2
CASSPSGGSWNNEQFF
TGTGCCAGCAGCCCCTCCGGCGGGAGTTGGAACAATGAGCAGTTCTTC
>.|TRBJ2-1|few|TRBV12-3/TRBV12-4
CASRATSYNEQFF
TGTGCCAGCAGGGCTACCTCCTACAATGAGCAGTTCTTC
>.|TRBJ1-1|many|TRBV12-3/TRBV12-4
CASSPTGPFLTEAFF
TGTGCCAGCAGCCCAACAGGGCCCTTTTTGACTGAAGCTTTCTTT
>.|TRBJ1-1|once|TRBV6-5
CASSYLGKNTEAFF
TGTGCCAGCAGTTACTTGGGGAAAAACACTGAAGCTTTCTTT
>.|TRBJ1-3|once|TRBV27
CAIKRRRSGNTIYF
TGTGCCATCAAGAGAAGACGCTCTGGAAACACCATATATTTT
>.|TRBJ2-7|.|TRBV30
CAWSVSGNEQYF
TGTGCCTGGAGTGTGTCGGGGAACGAGCAGTACTTC
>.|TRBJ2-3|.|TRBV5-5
CASSLVPFTDTQYF
TGTGCCAGCAGCTTGGTTCCGTTCACAGATACGCAGTATTTT
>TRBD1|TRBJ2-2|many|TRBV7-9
CASSLGQGENTGELFF
TGTGCCAGCAGCTTGGGACAGGGCGAAAACACCGGGGAGCTGTTTTTT
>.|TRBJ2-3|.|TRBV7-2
CASSLGGQGLTDTQYF
TGTGCCAGCAGCTTAGGTGGTCAGGGGTTAACAGATACGCAGTATTTT
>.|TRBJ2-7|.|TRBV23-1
CASSPNRESHEQYF
TGCGCCAGCAGTCCCAACAGGGAATCCCACGAGCAGTACTTC
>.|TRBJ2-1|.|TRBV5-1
CASSLSMDKTYNEQFF
TGCGCCAGCAGCTTGAGCATGGACAAAACCTACAATGAGCAGTTCTTC
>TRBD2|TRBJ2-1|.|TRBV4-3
CASSIRAGTSEYNEQFF
TGCGCCAGCAGCATTCGGGCGGGGACTAGCGAGTACAATGAGCAGTTCTTC
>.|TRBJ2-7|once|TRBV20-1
CSARDPGGSYEQYF
TGCAGTGCTAGAGATCCTGGCGGATCCTACGAGCAGTACTTC
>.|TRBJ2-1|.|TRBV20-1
CSARGTGAQSEQFF
TGCAGTGCTAGAGGGACGGGGGCCCAAAGTGAGCAGTTCTTC
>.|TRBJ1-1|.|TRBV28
CASSFGQTEAFF
TGTGCCAGCAGTTTTGGGCAGACTGAAGCTTTCTTT
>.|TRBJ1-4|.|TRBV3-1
CASSLGTPGKLFF
TGTGCCAGCAGCCTCGGGACTCCAGGGAAACTGTTTTTT
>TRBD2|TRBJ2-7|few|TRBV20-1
CSARAPLAGNSYEQYF
TGCAGTGCTAGAGCCCCACTAGCGGGGAACTCCTACGAGCAGTACTTC
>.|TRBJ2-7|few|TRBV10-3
CATRDTGYSYEQYF
TGTGCCACCCGGGACACAGGATACTCCTACGAGCAGTACTTC
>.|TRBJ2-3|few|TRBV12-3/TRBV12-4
CASSEGGDTQYF
TGTGCCAGCAGCGAAGGCGGAGATACGCAGTATTTT
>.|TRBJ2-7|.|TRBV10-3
CAISEGGSSFSYEQYF
TGTGCCATCAGTGAAGGTGGCAGTTCCTTCTCCTACGAGCAGTACTTC
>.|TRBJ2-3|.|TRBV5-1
CASSLARGRGDTQYF
TGCGCCAGCAGCTTGGCTAGGGGGAGAGGAGATACGCAGTATTTT
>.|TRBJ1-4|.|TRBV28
CATAPGLPGGEKLFF
TGTGCCACCGCCCCGGGACTTCCGGGAGGGGAAAAACTGTTTTTT
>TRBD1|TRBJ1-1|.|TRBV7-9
CASSPDRVIETEAFF
TGTGCCAGCAGCCCGGACAGGGTAATAGAGACTGAAGCTTTCTTT
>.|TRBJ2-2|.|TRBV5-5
CASSPTVTGELFF
TGTGCCAGCAGCCCGACCGTCACCGGGGAGCTGTTTTTT
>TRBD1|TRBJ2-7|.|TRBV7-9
CASSWDRGWEQYF
TGTGCCAGCAGCTGGGACAGGGGATGGGAGCAGTACTTC
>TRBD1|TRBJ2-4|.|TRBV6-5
CASSLGQGARNIQYF
TGTGCCAGCAGTTTGGGACAGGGGGCCAGGAACATTCAGTACTTC
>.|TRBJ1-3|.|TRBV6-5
CASSTSSSSGNTIYF
TGTGCCAGTAGTACCTCCAGTAGCTCTGGAAACACCATATATTTT
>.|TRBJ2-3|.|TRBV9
CASNSGTTDTQYF
TGTGCCAGCAATTCAGGCACGACAGATACGCAGTATTTT
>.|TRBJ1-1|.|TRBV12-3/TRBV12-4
CASSFGTLAEAFF
TGTGCCAGCAGCTTTGGGACTTTGGCTGAAGCTTTCTTT
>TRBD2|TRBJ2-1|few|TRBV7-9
CASSPGLAEGNEQFF
TGTGCCAGCAGCCCCGGACTAGCGGAGGGGAATGAGCAGTTCTTC
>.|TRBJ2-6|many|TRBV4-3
CASSGANVLTF
TGCGCCAGCTCTGGGGCCAACGTCCTGACTTTC
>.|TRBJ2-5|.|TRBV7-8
CASSSGVGTQYF
TGTGCCAGCAGCTCGGGTGTCGGTACCCAGTACTTC
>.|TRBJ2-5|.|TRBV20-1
CSAPFTQGQETQYF
TGCAGTGCTCCCTTCACTCAGGGCCAAGAGACCCAGTACTTC
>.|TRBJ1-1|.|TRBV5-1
CASRVQMNTEAFF
TGCGCCAGCAGGGTACAGATGAACACTGAAGCTTTCTTT
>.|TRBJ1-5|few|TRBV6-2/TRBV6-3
CASSFDSLNQPQHF
TGTGCCAGCAGTTTCGACTCCCTAAATCAGCCCCAGCATTTT
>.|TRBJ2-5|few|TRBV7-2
CASSLRGSGVETQYF
TGTGCCAGCAGCCTTAGGGGGAGCGGGGTTGAGACCCAGTACTTC
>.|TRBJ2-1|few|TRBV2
CASRTGGRSSYNEQFF
TGTGCCAGCAGGACAGGTGGACGGAGCTCCTACAATGAGCAGTTCTTC